These T cell receptor beta chains were read from a single sample in a study of T-cell reconstitution after alpha-beta-depleted transplantation in children. TCRdb re-analysed the PCR reads in MiXCR, keeping a single row per CDR3 protein. Counted here are 330,000 or so distinct CDR3 sequences, around a tenth occurring once; the ten biggest clones make up around 7.6%. The sample consisted of PBMCs, taken before TCRalphabeta/CD19-depleted stem cell transplant. All receptors come from a boy younger than two with acute myeloid leukemia, due to receive a stem cell transplant. Each CDR3 is given with its conserved first and last residue. A D gene is named only where the DNA matches it firmly. The size field is filled for only some rows; it gives once, few, many or a size class.

v_call,clone_size,j_call,d_call,cdr3_aa,cdr3_nt
TRBV29-1,.,TRBJ1-2,.,CSVVVWGPKYGYTF,TGCAGCGTTGTTGTGTGGGGGCCAAAGTATGGCTACACCTTC
TRBV29-1,few,TRBJ2-4,TRBD1,CSVVEFGAKQGASSKNIQYF,TGCAGCGTTGTAGAGTTTGGGGCCAAACAGGGGGCGAGTTCCAAAAACATTCAGTACTTC
TRBV3-1,.,TRBJ2-5,.,CASTLYGAQETQYF,TGTGCCAGCACCCTTTACGGGGCCCAAGAGACCCAGTACTTC
TRBV7-8,many,TRBJ2-5,TRBD2,CASSFSGGQETQYF,TGTGCCAGCAGCTTTAGCGGGGGCCAGGAGACCCAGTACTTC
TRBV4-2,many,TRBJ2-1,TRBD2,CASSPTSGGADEQFF,TGTGCCAGCAGCCCGACTAGCGGGGGGGCCGATGAGCAGTTCTTC
TRBV5-1,many,TRBJ2-3,TRBD2,CASSFRTSGFADTQYF,TGCGCCAGCAGCTTCCGGACTAGCGGGTTTGCAGATACGCAGTATTTT
TRBV7-6,many,TRBJ1-2,.,CASSPGRTNYGYTF,TGTGCCAGCAGTCCAGGTCGCACTAACTATGGCTACACCTTC
TRBV19,.,TRBJ1-1,TRBD1,CASKRTGRTEAFF,TGTGCCAGTAAAAGGACAGGGCGGACTGAAGCTTTCTTT
TRBV6-2/TRBV6-3,many,TRBJ2-1,TRBD2,CASSYVAGDFNEQFF,TGTGCCAGCAGTTATGTAGCGGGAGATTTCAATGAGCAGTTCTTC
TRBV28,many,TRBJ1-1,TRBD1,CASSSHSGGLEAFF,TGTGCCAGCAGTTCCCACTCAGGGGGGCTTGAAGCTTTCTTT
TRBV19,few,TRBJ2-5,TRBD2,CASSMGLGGDQETQYF,TGTGCCAGTAGTATGGGCCTCGGGGGGGACCAAGAGACCCAGTACTTC
TRBV5-1,many,TRBJ2-1,TRBD2,CASSRTSGSNEQFF,TGCGCCAGCAGTAGGACTAGCGGGAGTAATGAGCAGTTCTTC
TRBV19,.,TRBJ2-2,TRBD2,CASSAPRAGGAGELFF,TGTGCCAGTAGTGCGCCTCGGGCGGGGGGCGCCGGGGAGCTGTTTTTT
TRBV4-3,few,TRBJ1-4,.,CASSQSIPDRYRNEKLFF,TGCGCCAGCAGCCAAAGCATACCCGACAGATACCGTAATGAAAAACTGTTTTTT
TRBV5-5,.,TRBJ2-1,.,CAGSLQPGDEQFF,TGTGCCGGCAGCTTGCAGCCGGGGGATGAGCAGTTCTTC
TRBV5-5,many,TRBJ1-5,.,CASSRHGRGQPQHF,TGTGCCAGCAGCCGCCATGGGCGCGGACAGCCCCAGCATTTT
TRBV4-1,many,TRBJ1-1,.,CASSQATVNTEAFF,TGCGCCAGCAGCCAAGCGACCGTGAACACTGAAGCTTTCTTT
TRBV18,.,TRBJ2-5,.,CASSPLSGLQETQYF,TGTGCCAGCTCACCCCTTTCCGGCCTCCAAGAGACCCAGTACTTC
TRBV2,many,TRBJ2-7,.,CASSEFRGEQYF,TGTGCCAGCAGTGAGTTCAGGGGCGAGCAGTACTTC
TRBV5-1,many,TRBJ2-2,.,CASSPYPTGELFF,TGCGCCAGCAGCCCCTACCCCACCGGGGAGCTGTTTTTT
TRBV7-2,many,TRBJ2-2,.,CASSPVPYTGELFF,TGTGCCAGCAGCCCCGTTCCCTACACCGGGGAGCTGTTTTTT
TRBV5-1,many,TRBJ2-7,.,CASSLDRPISYEQYF,TGCGCCAGCAGCCTTGACAGACCTATCTCCTACGAGCAGTACTTC
TRBV18,few,TRBJ2-2,.,CASFMTPGELFF,TGTGCCAGCTTCATGACCCCCGGGGAGCTGTTTTTT
TRBV27,many,TRBJ2-2,TRBD1,CASSTTGTGLNTGELFF,TGTGCCAGCAGTACAACCGGGACAGGGTTGAACACCGGGGAGCTGTTTTTT
TRBV5-6,many,TRBJ2-3,.,CASSLAPGTDTQYF,TGTGCCAGCAGCTTGGCCCCAGGCACAGATACGCAGTATTTT
TRBV5-1,many,TRBJ2-5,.,CASTGAQETQYF,TGCGCCAGCACGGGGGCGCAAGAGACCCAGTACTTC